This TCR beta chain was retrieved from a study of T cell changes during pregnancy in multiple sclerosis (dated by TCRdb to the late 2010s). About the investigation overall: The study examined how the T cell repertoire changed over the course of pregnancy in women with multiple sclerosis.

Remarks on this clone: Its antigen is unknown. Base qualities are not at hand, and no much larger clone is one base apart.

The library was generated by the immunoSEQ multiplex PCR assay. Held by TCRdb, this immuneACCESS table contains in-frame sequences only and omits some clones. Under half of the omission traces to an unresolved V gene where checked; the cause of the rest is unknown. For this sample there are 40,000 to 50,000 clones; roughly 92% appear just once. More than 0.35% of the sample belongs to the ten largest clones. The CDR3 measures 16 amino acids from cysteine to phenylalanine. Kept here is only the CDR3 DNA, which spans 48 bases and is read in frame from base 1. V was cut back by 3 bases and J by 0 bases, leaving a gap of 14 bases between them. The germline V gene encodes CDR1 SGHDT and CDR2 YYEEEE.

Recombination connected TRBV5-6 to TRBJ2-3; the D region possibly corresponds to TRBD1 (5 bases align). The receptor comes from a female donor in good health, enrolled as a control in a pregnancy study. The sample here was CD4+ T cells from peripheral blood mononuclear cells, taken in the second trimester of pregnancy. The DNA sequence follows: TGTGCCAGCAGCTCCCGACAGTTCACTAGCACAGATACGCAGTATTTT. Its protein is CASSSRQFTSTDTQYF.